This T cell receptor beta chain was observed in a study of CD8+ T cells in alopecia areata. Germline V gene lookup returns CDR1 SGHVS and CDR2 FNYEAQ. The CDR3 covers 17 residues. The ends were cut back, 4 bases at V and 1 base at J, with 17 bases in the middle. RNA was isolated and reverse transcribed to cDNA, the sequencing template. Some clones are missing from TCRdb's copy, which holds only in-frame ones; the method was immunoSEQ multiplex PCR. The sample records about 34,000 clones, 60% to 85% being singletons. Findings and limits, study-wide: Higher clonality than in normal scalp was seen in lesional scalp, especially alopecia totalis/universalis.

A note on this clone: Its antigen is still unknown.

The clonotype was recovered from a human donor with alopecia areata. The chain combines TRBV7-6 with TRBJ2-1; D not resolved. The sequenced material came from NKG2D-low CD8+ T cells sorted from blood. The chain's CDR3 is CASSSGPQPQSYNEQFF. The CDR3 DNA reads as TGTGCCAGCAGCTCCGGTCCCCAGCCCCAATCCTACAATGAGCAGTTCTTC.